The 28 T cell receptor beta chains presented below share a single source sample, sequenced in a study of T cells of healthy individuals. Via MiXCR, TCRdb re-called the 5' RACE reads, giving one row per CDR3 protein. This table holds 95,000 to 100,000 distinct CDR3 sequences, approximately 15% found once. All receptors derive from a human donor in good health.

This clonotype occurred a few times. This chain links TRBV7-9 with TRBJ2-5; D not resolved. The CDR3 loop spans 14 amino acids. The V end was cut by 1 base, the J end by 0 bases, with 6 bases between. Germline assignment: CDR1 SEHNR and CDR2 FQNEAQ (reference sequence). In DNA form, the CDR3 reads TGTGCCAGCAGCTTAGGAGTAGACCAAGAGACCCAGTACTTC. Translating gives CASSLGVDQETQYF.

The CDR3 region has the DNA TGTGCCAGCAGCTTAGGGCTAGCGGGGGTCTCTGTATATTATGAGCAGTTCTTC. This codes for CASSLGLAGVSVYYEQFF. The chain links TRBV7-6 to TRBJ2-1; 10 nucleotides match TRBD2. The CDR3 loop spans 18 amino acids. CDR1 and CDR2 (germline): SGHVS, FNYEAQ. J was trimmed by 8 bases and V by 1 base; bases with no gene match: 14.

J is TRBJ2-7 and V is TRBV7-2; 8 positions agree with TRBD2. After removal of 5 bases from V and 0 bases from J, the junction contained 9 bases not matched to a gene. CDR3 size: 16 residues. Germline lookup yields CDR1 SGHTA and CDR2 FQGNSA. CDR3 residues: CASSAGTSGSSYEQYF. CDR3 bases: TGTGCCAGCAGCGCCGGTACTAGCGGCAGCTCCTACGAGCAGTACTTC.

This rearrangement joins TRBV24-1 to TRBJ2-1, with D possibly TRBD2 on 6 matching bases. Trimming took 4 bases from V and 1 from J, leaving 13 bases between them. CDR1 is KGHDR, CDR2 SFDVKD, per germline. The CDR3 is 16 residues long. In DNA form, the CDR3 reads TGTGCCACCAGTGACCCCTCTGGGGGGTCCTACAATGAGCAGTTCTTC. It translates to CATSDPSGGSYNEQFF.

The genes are TRBV5-1 and TRBJ1-1; no clear D gene. Trimming pared 4 bases from V and 4 bases from J, leaving 14 bases between. Germline assignment: CDR1 SGHRS and CDR2 YFSETQ. This CDR3 spans 14 amino acids. CDR3 sequence (DNA): TGCGCCAGCAGCCAGGACGGGCTTACCACTGAAGCTTTCTTT. This sequence encodes CASSQDGLTTEAFF.

The V gene is TRBV5-5, the J gene TRBJ2-7; D is ambiguous. Between the trimmed V and J ends, which lost 2 bases and 3 bases, there was a span of 6 bases. The germline V gene has CDR1 SGHKS and CDR2 YYEKEE (reference sequence). The CDR3 spans 12 residues. The CDR3 loop reads CASSLRIYEQYF. The CDR3, as DNA: TGTGCCAGCAGCTTACGGATCTACGAGCAGTACTTC.

V usage is TRBV15 and J usage is TRBJ2-7; 11 nucleotides match TRBD1. In germline, CDR1 is LNHNV, CDR2 YYDKDF (reference sequence). The CDR3 contains 14 residues. V was pared by 3 bases and J by 3 bases, with 1 base of the junction left unmatched. The CDR3 spells CATSRDRGLYEQYF. Here the CDR3 DNA reads TGTGCCACCAGCAGGGACAGGGGGCTCTACGAGCAGTACTTC.

Details on this clonotype: An end of the junction does not agree with germline; a read error may underlie this. The rearrangement uses TRBV7-2 and TRBJ2-5; TRBD2 matches 9 bases. Germline CDR1 SGHTA, CDR2 FQGNSA. The CDR3 is 17 residues long. The CDR3 bases are TGTGCCGGCAGCTTTGAGCTCGTAGCGGGAGACGAGGAGACCCAGTACTTC. The encoded protein is CAGSFELVAGDEETQYF.

This clonotype was observed a handful of times. V is TRBV5-1 and J is TRBJ1-2; D remains ambiguous. The germline V gene encodes CDR1 SGHRS and CDR2 YFSETQ. The CDR3 is 13 residues long. Trimming cost V 0 bases and J 8 bases, with 11 bases left between them. This CDR3 reads CASSLEIEEGYTF. Here the CDR3 DNA reads TGCGCCAGCAGCTTGGAGATTGAAGAGGGCTACACCTTC.

Only a few counts were recorded for this clonotype. The V call is TRBV11-2, the J call TRBJ1-2; no firm D call. The CDR3 loop spans 14 amino acids. CDR1 and CDR2 from the germline V gene are SGHAT and FQNNGV. V was clipped by 1 base and J by 3 bases, with 9 bases between them. This chain's CDR3 is CASSLGGADYGYTF. The CDR3 coding sequence is TGTGCCAGCAGCTTAGGTGGTGCAGACTATGGCTACACCTTC.

This clonotype was found a few times. The chain uses TRBV14 and TRBJ2-6; D gene uncertain. Germline-derived CDR1 and CDR2 are SGHDN and FVKESK. V was cut by 6 bases and J by 1 base, with 13 bases left in between. The CDR3 length is 16 residues. CDR3 residues: CASSRLDNSGANVLTF. The CDR3 coding sequence is TGTGCCAGCAGTCGCCTCGACAATTCTGGGGCCAACGTCCTGACTTTC.

In its sample, this clonotype was seen many times. The chain carries TRBV20-1 and TRBJ2-5; tentative D call: TRBD1 (6 bases). The CDR3 spans 17 residues. V gave up 0 bases and J gave up 0 bases, with 17 bases separating them. Germline V gene lookup returns CDR1 DFQATT and CDR2 SNEGSKA (reference sequence). CDR3 sequence reads: CSAREGNRDLYQETQYF. The CDR3 DNA reads TGCAGTGCTAGAGAGGGAAACAGGGACCTGTACCAAGAGACCCAGTACTTC.

The rearrangement joins TRBV5-1 to TRBJ1-1, with D unresolved. Germline V lookup: CDR1 SGHRS, CDR2 YFSETQ. Deletions cut 0 bases from V and 3 bases from J, with 9 bases between. The CDR3 loop spans 14 amino acids. The CDR3, as DNA: TGCGCCAGCAGCTTGGCCACACGCCACACTGAAGCTTTCTTT. Its translation is CASSLATRHTEAFF.

The chain is built from TRBV30 and TRBJ2-1, with 12 bases fitting TRBD2. The CDR3 runs 18 residues. CDR1 is GTSNPN, CDR2 SVGIG, per germline (reference sequence). V shed 2 bases, J shed 2 bases, and the junction held 10 bases outside the gene matches. The CDR3 bases are TGTGCCTGGAGTCTCCGACTAGCGGGGGTGTACCCCTACAATGAGCAGTTCTTC. Translated, it gives CAWSLRLAGVYPYNEQFF.

This clonotype has at least ten counts. This chain connects TRBV4-2 to TRBJ2-1; either TRBD1 or TRBD2 may fit D (5 bases each). The germline gives CDR1 LGHNA, CDR2 YNFKEQ. V lost 1 base, J lost 10 bases, and 11 bases lay in between. The CDR3 is made up of 13 amino acids. The CDR3 spells CASSQATGTEQFF. DNA for the CDR3: TGTGCCAGCAGCCAAGCCACGGGGACGGAGCAGTTCTTC.

J is TRBJ2-1 and V is TRBV28, with a weak D call TRBD1 (6 bases). V was pared by 1 base and J by 5 bases, with 9 bases between. There are 14 residues in the CDR3. The germline V gene has CDR1 MDHEN and CDR2 SYDVKM. The CDR3 sequence is CASSLLRQDNEQFF. In nucleotides, the CDR3 is TGTGCCAGCAGTTTATTAAGACAGGACAATGAGCAGTTCTTC.

This clonotype occurred many times. The chain carries TRBV5-1 and TRBJ1-2, with D tentatively TRBD1 (6 bases). The germline V gene has CDR1 SGHRS and CDR2 YFSETQ. This CDR3 contains 14 residues. V dropped 4 bases and J dropped 6 bases, with 16 bases sitting between them. DNA for the CDR3: TGCGCCAGCAGCCTGACAGGTGGCCAGAATGGCTACACCTTC. Encoded protein: CASSLTGGQNGYTF. The complete variable domain, with remaining parts taken from reference TRBV5-1 and TRBJ1-2, reads KAGVTQTPRYLIKTRGQQVTLSCSPISGHRSVSWYQQTPGQGLQFLFEYFSETQRNKGNFPGRFSGRQFSNSRSEMNVSTLELGDSALYLCASSLTGGQNGYTFGSGTRLTVV.

V gene TRBV7-2 combines with J gene TRBJ1-4; D ambiguous. This CDR3 contains 14 residues. The V end was cut by 2 bases, the J end by 7 bases, with 11 bases between. Per germline, CDR1 SGHTA and CDR2 FQGNSA. Written as DNA, the CDR3 is TGTGCCAGCAGCTTATTTGGTAGTTCTGAAAAACTGTTTTTT. This translates into CASSLFGSSEKLFF. The full variable domain, in which reference TRBV7-2 and TRBJ1-4 provide the parts outside the CDR3, is GAGVSQSPSNKVTEKGKDVELRCDPISGHTALYWYRQSLGQGLEFLIYFQGNSAPDKSGLPSDRFSAERTGGSVSTLTIQRTQQEDSAVYLCASSLFGSSEKLFFGSGTQLSVL.

The CDR3 reads CAISERASGSYEQYF. The CDR3 coding sequence is TGTGCCATCAGTGAGAGGGCTAGCGGGAGCTACGAGCAGTACTTC. The chain uses TRBV10-3 and TRBJ2-7, with 10 nucleotides matching TRBD2. V lost 2 bases, J lost 3 bases, and 4 bases stayed unmatched. Germline CDR1 ENHRY, CDR2 SYGVKD. The CDR3 totals 15 residues.

This clonotype was detected many times. The genes are TRBV18 and TRBJ2-3; no definite D call. The germline V gene encodes CDR1 KGHSH and CDR2 LQKENI. Deletions cut 2 bases from V and 2 bases from J, with 8 bases between. CDR3 length: 14 residues. CDR3 DNA sequence: TGTGCCAGCTCACCATGGCGGACCACAGATACGCAGTATTTT. As protein: CASSPWRTTDTQYF. The full variable domain, completed using reference TRBV18 and TRBJ2-3, is NAGVMQNPRHLVRRRGQEARLRCSPMKGHSHVYWYRQLPEEGLKFMVYLQKENIIDESGMPKERFSAEFPKEGPSILRIQQVVRGDSAAYFCASSPWRTTDTQYFGPGTRLTVL.

This clonotype was counted at least ten times. The V and J genes are TRBV4-3 and TRBJ2-3; 9 nucleotides match TRBD2. Germline CDR1 reads LGHNA; CDR2 reads YSLEER. This CDR3 spans 17 amino acids. V dropped 3 bases and J dropped 2; count of bases not matched to a gene: 9. In DNA, the CDR3 is TGCGCCAGCAGCCACAGACCTCTAGCGGGGTACACAGATACGCAGTATTTT. Protein product: CASSHRPLAGYTDTQYF.

The J gene is TRBJ1-2, the V gene TRBV29-1; possible D gene TRBD1, 5 bases. The germline V and J ends were trimmed by 2 bases and 1 base, with 11 bases remaining between them. Per the germline V gene, CDR1 is SQVTM and CDR2 is ANQGSEA. The CDR3 extends over 14 amino acids. The CDR3 spells CSVESREDNYGYTF. The CDR3 nucleotides are TGCAGCGTTGAAAGCAGGGAGGATAACTATGGCTACACCTTC. The complete variable domain, with remaining parts taken from reference TRBV29-1 and TRBJ1-2, reads SAVISQKPSRDICQRGTSLTIQCQVDSQVTMMFWYRQQPGQSLTLIATANQGSEATYESGFVIDKFPISRPNLTFSTLTVSNMSPEDSSIYLCSVESREDNYGYTFGSGTRLTVV.

The chain recombines TRBV7-9 with TRBJ2-1; a possible D gene is TRBD1 (6 bases). CDR3 length: 14 residues. In germline, CDR1 is SEHNR, CDR2 FQNEAQ (reference sequence). V lost 1 base and J 3 bases, leaving 7 bases between the germline ends. The CDR3 coding sequence is TGTGCCAGCAGCTTAGGGACAGTCTACAATGAGCAGTTCTTC. This gives the protein CASSLGTVYNEQFF. Full variable domain (missing parts from reference TRBV7-9 and TRBJ2-1): DTGVSQNPRHKITKRGQNVTFRCDPISEHNRLYWYRQTLGQGPEFLTYFQNEAQLEKSRLLSDRFSAERPKGSFSTLEIQRTEQGDSAMYLCASSLGTVYNEQFFGPGTRLTVL.

This clonotype was seen ten or more times. The chain links TRBV15 to TRBJ1-5, with D maybe TRBD1 (5 bases). Germline-derived CDR1 and CDR2 are LNHNV and YYDKDF (reference sequence). With 5 bases removed from V and 7 bases from J, the gap between germline ends came to 15 bases. The CDR3 has 14 amino acids. Written as DNA, the CDR3 is TGTGCCACCAGCGGAGGGCATGGGGGACAGCCCCAGCATTTT. Translation gives CATSGGHGGQPQHF. Complete variable domain (other parts from reference TRBV15 and TRBJ1-5): DAMVIQNPRYQVTQFGKPVTLSCSQTLNHNVMYWYQQKSSQAPKLLFHYYDKDFNNEADTPDNFQSRRPNTSFCFLDIRSPGLGDTAMYLCATSGGHGGQPQHFGDGTRLSIL.

This clonotype was seen only a few times. The V call is TRBV11-1, the J call TRBJ2-7; 7 nucleotides match TRBD1. J was trimmed by 3 bases and V by 3 bases; bases with no gene match: 23. The CDR3 sequence is 20 residues long. CDR1 and CDR2 (germline): SGHAT, FQDESV (reference sequence). The CDR3 loop is CASSFKIRRTGKAADYEQYF. CDR3 in DNA: TGTGCCAGCAGCTTTAAGATACGTAGGACAGGAAAAGCGGCGGACTACGAGCAGTACTTC. Supplemented by reference TRBV11-1 and TRBJ2-7, the full variable domain reads EAEVAQSPRYKITEKSQAVAFWCDPISGHATLYWYRQILGQGPELLVQFQDESVVDDSQLPKDRFSAERLKGVDSTLKIQPAELGDSAMYLCASSFKIRRTGKAADYEQYFGPGTRLTVT.

In this sample, this clonotype turned up many times. This rearrangement joins TRBV2 to TRBJ1-6; D is undetermined. Germline values: CDR1 SNHLY, CDR2 FYNNEI. The CDR3 extends over 12 amino acids. Trimming took off 10 bases at V and 7 bases at J, with 11 bases between the two ends. CDR3 coding DNA: TGTGCCACCAATGTTCTCAATTCACCCCTCCACTTT. As protein: CATNVLNSPLHF.

Note on this clonotype: An end of the junction differs from the germline gene, which may be a read error. The chain is built from TRBV13 and TRBJ2-7; D not resolved. From germline, CDR1 is PRHDT and CDR2 FYEKMQ (reference sequence). This CDR3 has 16 residues. The DNA for the CDR3 is TGTGCCAGCAGCTTCTTCCCAAAAGACGGATCCTACAAGCAGTACTTC. Translating it yields CASSFFPKDGSYKQYF.

There are a few counts of this clonotype. The rearrangement links TRBV30 to TRBJ1-3; D remains unclear. Germline V lookup: CDR1 GTSNPN, CDR2 SVGIG (reference sequence). The V gene lost 3 bases and the J gene lost 5 bases, with 14 bases spanning the gap. The length of the CDR3 is 14 residues. CDR3 DNA sequence: TGTGCCTGGAGCCCGGGCCTTGCTCGAAACACCATATATTTT. Its protein product is CAWSPGLARNTIYF.